The 29 T cell receptor beta chains presented below share a single source sample, sequenced in a study of OX40 agonist ivuxolimab in advanced cancers. Library preparation used the immunoSEQ multiplex PCR assay. TCRdb re-hosts the immuneACCESS table, in-frame sequences only. Its copies lack some clones; in the studies checked, an unresolved V gene accounts for under half of them, and the cause for the rest is not known. The sample data list tens of thousands of clones, and about four fifths of these were observed just once. More than 0.9% of the sample belongs to the ten largest clones. The material sequenced was CD4+ or CD8+ T cells sorted from blood, taken in a trial of the OX40 agonist ivuxolimab. The receptor set was obtained from an adult with an advanced solid tumor such as melanoma, head and neck, liver or kidney cancer.

J is TRBJ2-5 and V is TRBV11-2; TRBD1 is a possible D gene (6 bases). The DNA end lines up better with TRBJ2-7; the J call may be wrong. CDR3 length equals 12 residues. Germline V lookup: CDR1 SGHAT, CDR2 FQNNGV. CDR3 nucleotide sequence: TGTGCCAGCAGCCCACAGGGATACGAGCAGTACTTC. Its protein is CASSPQGYEQYF.

In this sample, this clone turned up once. The rearrangement joins TRBV5-1 to TRBJ2-1; D unresolved. This CDR3 comprises 16 residues. Germline-derived CDR1 and CDR2 are SGHRS and YFSETQ. The germline V and J ends were trimmed by 1 base and 2 bases, with 13 bases remaining between them. The CDR3 DNA sequence: TGCGCCAGCAGCTTGTTGCCGTGGGCGACCTACAATGAGCAGTTCTTC. It specifies CASSLLPWATYNEQFF. The whole variable domain, remainder taken from reference TRBV5-1 and TRBJ2-1, is KAGVTQTPRYLIKTRGQQVTLSCSPISGHRSVSWYQQTPGQGLQFLFEYFSETQRNKGNFPGRFSGRQFSNSRSEMNVSTLELGDSALYLCASSLLPWATYNEQFFGPGTRLTVL.

The chain carries TRBV7-4 and TRBJ1-5, with D maybe TRBD1 (5 bases). The germline gives CDR1 SGHVT, CDR2 SQSDAQ. The CDR3 is 16 residues long. The V and J ends lost 1 base and 1 base respectively, with 11 bases between them. The chain's CDR3 is CASSLGGPTSNQPQHF. DNA for the CDR3: TGTGCCAGCAGCTTAGGGGGACCCACCAGCAATCAGCCCCAGCATTTT.

The chain carries TRBV7-9 and TRBJ2-7; TRBD2 aligns across 11 bases. V dropped 6 bases and J dropped 0; count of bases not matched to a gene: 7. The CDR3 is made up of 16 amino acids. Germline V CDR1 and CDR2: SEHNR, FQNEAQ (reference sequence). The CDR3 nucleotides are TGTGCCAGCAGGAGAGGGGGACTAGCGGACTCCTACGAGCAGTACTTC. Translation: CASRRGGLADSYEQYF.

The J gene is TRBJ1-1, the V gene TRBV6-6; 8 bases align to TRBD1. The J segment lost 7 bases and the V segment lost 6 bases, leaving 10 bases of the junction unmatched. Germline CDR1 and CDR2: MNHNY and SVGAGI (reference sequence). The CDR3 contains 14 residues. The CDR3 DNA sequence: TGTGCCAGCAGAGACATCGGACAGGGCAATGAAGCTTTCTTT. It specifies CASRDIGQGNEAFF.

The chain carries TRBV19 and TRBJ1-1, with a tentative D call TRBD1 (5 bases). The CDR3 is 15 amino acids. Trimming cost V 3 bases and J 7 bases, with 18 bases left between them. Per the germline V gene, CDR1 is LNHDA and CDR2 is SQIVND (reference sequence). CDR3 loop: CASSIGAWGSLEAFF. The CDR3 nucleotides are TGTGCCAGTAGTATCGGGGCCTGGGGCTCACTTGAAGCTTTCTTT.

The chain couples TRBV18 to TRBJ2-3; a weak D match, TRBD1 (5 bases). Germline values: CDR1 KGHSH, CDR2 LQKENI. This CDR3 has 17 residues. V dropped 3 bases and J dropped 2 bases, with 18 bases sitting between them. CDR3 nucleotides: TGTGCCAGCTCACCCAACAAAAAGAACAGGAACACAGATACGCAGTATTTT. This gives the protein CASSPNKKNRNTDTQYF.

The V call is TRBV28, the J call TRBJ2-7, with a weak D call TRBD1 (6 bases). The germline V gene encodes CDR1 MDHEN and CDR2 SYDVKM. With 6 bases removed from V and 4 bases from J, the gap between germline ends came to 10 bases. The CDR3 is made up of 12 amino acids. For the CDR3, the DNA is TGTGCCAGCAGCCAGACAGGATACGAGCAGTACTTC. This codes for CASSQTGYEQYF.

As DNA, the CDR3 is TGTGCCAGCAGCTTAGAACTCCTAAAGAACACTGAAGCTTTCTTT. Translation: CASSLELLKNTEAFF. This chain connects TRBV11-3 to TRBJ1-1; no clear D gene. The CDR3 contains 15 residues. V lost 0 bases and J lost 1, with 9 bases in between. Germline-derived CDR1 and CDR2 are SGHNT and YENEEA.

The V gene is TRBV28, the J gene TRBJ1-4; 10 nucleotides line up with TRBD1. The CDR3 is made up of 17 amino acids. With 5 bases clipped from V and 8 bases from J, the junction kept 14 bases outside the gene matches. The V gene's germline CDR1 is MDHEN and CDR2 SYDVKM. The DNA of the CDR3 is TGTGCCAGCAGTCCGCGTCCCGGGACAGGGGTGGGAGAAAAACTGTTTTTT. Protein: CASSPRPGTGVGEKLFF.

CDR3 nucleotides: TGTGCCAGCAGCCTGTACAACAGGGAGAGCTACGAGCAGTACTTC. Encoded protein: CASSLYNRESYEQYF. The chain employs TRBV5-6 and TRBJ2-7, with D maybe TRBD1 (6 bases). Trimming cost V 4 bases and J 3 bases, with 17 bases left between them. CDR3 length: 15 residues. CDR1 is SGHDT, CDR2 YYEEEE, per germline.

This clone was observed a handful of times. CDR3 amino acids: CARTTGSGEKLFF. The DNA for the CDR3 is TGTGCCAGGACGACAGGGTCCGGTGAAAAACTGTTTTTT. The chain combines TRBV2 with TRBJ1-4, with TRBD1 matching 7 bases. There are 13 residues in the CDR3. The germline V gene has CDR1 SNHLY and CDR2 FYNNEI. V was clipped by 9 bases and J by 7 bases; unmatched bases: 8.

The gene calls are TRBV6-6 and TRBJ2-2; D is possibly TRBD1 (6 bases). Germline V gene sequence: CDR1 MNHNY, CDR2 SVGAGI (reference sequence). The CDR3 spans 15 residues. V was pared by 5 bases and J by 0 bases, with 10 bases between. The CDR3 DNA reads TGTGCCAGCAGTATCGGACAGACGAACACCGGGGAGCTGTTTTTT. Translated, it gives CASSIGQTNTGELFF.

The CDR3 DNA follows: TGTGCCAGCAGCTTAGCGTTGGGGGGGGAGCTGTTTTTT. Amino acid sequence: CASSLALGGELFF. The gene calls are TRBV7-6 and TRBJ2-2; D is unresolved. The CDR3 runs 13 residues. The germline CDR1 and CDR2 sequences are SGHVS and FNYEAQ. Trimming cost V 0 bases and J 8 bases, with 7 bases left between them.

This clone was detected only once. The chain couples TRBV11-2 to TRBJ2-5, with a tentative D call TRBD1 (6 bases). This CDR3 is 14 amino acids long. The germline V gene has CDR1 SGHAT and CDR2 FQNNGV. The V gene lost 1 base and the J gene lost 5 bases, with 11 bases spanning the gap. The CDR3 sequence is CASSLVLQGETQYF. As DNA, the CDR3 is TGTGCCAGCAGCTTAGTGCTCCAGGGGGAGACCCAGTACTTC.

J is TRBJ1-4 and V is TRBV5-6, with D perhaps TRBD1 (5 bases). The V gene lost 6 bases and the J gene lost 7 bases, with 19 bases spanning the gap. Germline assignment: CDR1 SGHDT and CDR2 YYEEEE. This CDR3 region has 15 residues. CDR3 sequence (DNA): TGTGCCAGCAACTTTTATTCTCAGGGAGGTGAAAAACTGTTTTTT. As protein: CASNFYSQGGEKLFF.

The chain links TRBV11-2 to TRBJ1-1; D uncertain. The V end was cut by 5 bases, the J end by 1 base, with 8 bases between. Germline V gives CDR1 SGHAT, CDR2 FQNNGV. The CDR3 spans 13 residues. The CDR3 sequence: CASSPTRNTEAFF. DNA for the CDR3: TGTGCCAGCAGCCCAACGAGGAACACTGAAGCTTTCTTT.

The DNA for the CDR3 is TGCGCCAGCAGCCAAGATACATCCAGGTTAGCGCTCGGGGAGCTGTTTTTT. This translates into CASSQDTSRLALGELFF. The chain is built from TRBV4-1 and TRBJ2-2; TRBD2 might be the D (5 bases). Per the germline V gene, CDR1 is MGHRA and CDR2 is YSYEKL. The CDR3 extends over 17 amino acids. V gave up 0 bases and J gave up 7 bases, with 18 bases separating them.

The V and J genes are TRBV12-5 and TRBJ2-5; 9 bases are a match to TRBD2. The CDR3 consists of 15 residues. Germline V CDR1 and CDR2: LGHNT, FRNRAP. V dropped 2 bases and J dropped 2; count of bases not matched to a gene: 3. The CDR3 DNA is TGTGCTAGTGGTTTGATGGCGGGGGGGCAAGAGACCCAGTACTTC. It translates to CASGLMAGGQETQYF.

The chain has TRBV11-3 and TRBJ2-1; a possible D gene is TRBD2 (6 bases). Trimming stripped 0 bases from V and 8 bases from J, with 14 bases between. This CDR3 comprises 15 residues. Germline V gives CDR1 SGHNT, CDR2 YENEEA. The CDR3 region has the DNA TGTGCCAGCAGCTTAGAGGGGCGACCGGGGGATGAGCAGTTCTTC. As protein: CASSLEGRPGDEQFF.

The V and J genes are TRBV9 and TRBJ2-5; 8 positions match TRBD1. The ends lost 0 bases at V and 1 base at J; junction bases unmatched: 11. This CDR3 region has 18 residues. Germline values: CDR1 SGDLS, CDR2 YYNGEE. The CDR3 is CASSVGTGTAGIQETQYF. CDR3 nucleotides: TGTGCCAGCAGCGTAGGGACAGGGACCGCGGGGATCCAAGAGACCCAGTACTTC.

The J gene is TRBJ2-2, the V gene TRBV5-1, with 7 bases matching TRBD2. Trimming removed 5 bases from V and 5 bases from J; junction bases left unmatched: 6. Germline assignment: CDR1 SGHRS and CDR2 YFSETQ. The CDR3 covers 14 residues. The DNA of the CDR3 is TGCGCCAGCAGGCAGGCGGGGGAAACCGGGGAGCTGTTTTTT. Its translation: CASRQAGETGELFF. Based on the CDR3 plus reference TRBV5-1 and TRBJ2-2, the full variable domain is KAGVTQTPRYLIKTRGQQVTLSCSPISGHRSVSWYQQTPGQGLQFLFEYFSETQRNKGNFPGRFSGRQFSNSRSEMNVSTLELGDSALYLCASRQAGETGELFFGEGSRLTVL.

The genes are TRBV11-3 and TRBJ2-7, with D hard to call. Trimming left V 5 bases short and J 3 bases short, with 11 bases between. The CDR3 length is 13 residues. The germline gives CDR1 SGHNT, CDR2 YENEEA. CDR3 sequence: CASSHQTNYEQYF. Here the CDR3 DNA reads TGTGCCAGCAGCCACCAGACAAACTACGAGCAGTACTTC. Full variable domain (remainder filled in from reference TRBV11-3 and TRBJ2-7): EAGVVQSPRYKIIEKKQPVAFWCNPISGHNTLYWYLQNLGQGPELLIRYENEEAVDDSQLPKDRFSAERLKGVDSTLKIQPAELGDSAVYLCASSHQTNYEQYFGPGTRLTVT.

V and J are TRBV6-1 and TRBJ2-7; 10 bases match TRBD1. The V segment lost 4 bases and the J segment 4 bases; nucleotides outside the gene matches: 10. CDR3 length: 16 residues. Germline CDR1 MNHNS, CDR2 SASEGT. The CDR3 loop is CASSVIGTGVGYEQYF. The CDR3 DNA sequence: TGTGCCAGCAGTGTTATCGGGACAGGGGTTGGTTACGAGCAGTACTTC.

The count of this clone is one. The chain links TRBV12-5 to TRBJ2-1; D may be TRBD2 (6 bases). The V and J ends lost 6 bases and 8 bases respectively, with 17 bases between them. The CDR3 extends over 14 amino acids. Germline CDR1 reads LGHNT; CDR2 reads FRNRAP. CDR3 sequence (DNA): TGTGCTAGTGGCAGGGACTCCAACCGCGATGAGCAGTTCTTC. This gives the protein CASGRDSNRDEQFF.

As to this clone: Different DNA sequences within this sample yield the same CDR3. CDR3 sequence reads: CASSYPLYEQYF. For the CDR3, the DNA is TGTGCCAGCAGTTACCCCCTCTACGAGCAGTACTTC. V usage is TRBV6-6 and J usage is TRBJ2-7; D call uncertain. Germline V gene lookup returns CDR1 MNHNY and CDR2 SVGAGI (reference sequence). V was pared by 2 bases and J by 3 bases, with 5 bases between. The CDR3 contains 12 residues.

V usage is TRBV19 and J usage is TRBJ1-6; 7 nucleotides agree with TRBD1. V dropped 7 bases and J dropped 9; count of bases not matched to a gene: 9. CDR3 size: 14 residues. Germline CDR1 is LNHDA and CDR2 is SQIVND (reference sequence). CDR3 amino acids: CASTSTGSASPLHF. In DNA form, the CDR3 reads TGTGCCAGTACCTCGACAGGGTCTGCTTCACCCCTCCACTTT. Drawing the rest from reference TRBV19 and TRBJ1-6, the complete variable domain is DGGITQSPKYLFRKEGQNVTLSCEQNLNHDAMYWYRQDPGQGLRLIYYSQIVNDFQKGDIAEGYSVSREKKESFPLTVTSAQKNPTAFYLCASTSTGSASPLHFGNGTRLTVT.

The chain carries TRBV18 and TRBJ2-1; 8 bases match TRBD1. The V gene end was trimmed by 4 bases and the J gene end by 2 bases; junction bases not matched to a gene: 16. CDR3 length equals 19 residues. Germline-derived CDR1 and CDR2 are KGHSH and LQKENI. The CDR3 here is CASSQIGTGNLGPYNEQFF. CDR3 in DNA: TGTGCCAGCTCACAAATCGGGACAGGAAACCTCGGGCCCTACAATGAGCAGTTCTTC.

This clone was observed a single time. V gene TRBV11-3 combines with J gene TRBJ1-1, with 7 bases identical to TRBD1. V shed 1 base, J shed 4 bases, and the junction held 6 bases outside the gene matches. This CDR3 region has 15 residues. CDR1 is SGHNT, CDR2 YENEEA, per germline. CDR3 in amino acids: CASSLGEGAGTEAFF. CDR3 sequence (DNA): TGTGCCAGCAGCTTAGGAGAGGGGGCGGGCACTGAAGCTTTCTTT. Looking up the rest from reference TRBV11-3 and TRBJ1-1 gives the full variable domain: EAGVVQSPRYKIIEKKQPVAFWCNPISGHNTLYWYLQNLGQGPELLIRYENEEAVDDSQLPKDRFSAERLKGVDSTLKIQPAELGDSAVYLCASSLGEGAGTEAFFGQGTRLTVV.